These 30 T cell receptor beta chains originate from one sample sequenced in a study of blood T cell repertoires in COVID-19. Assay: immunoSEQ multiplex PCR; the TCRdb copy retains only in-frame clones and omits some. The repertoire holds about 170,000 clones, with roughly 90% as singletons. The sample was PBMCs or T cells enriched from blood (not recorded which). The origin of the receptors is a woman in her fifties or sixties who had recovered from COVID-19.

This clone was counted once. This rearrangement joins TRBV2 to TRBJ1-1; D call uncertain. The CDR3 contains 13 residues. Germline CDR1 is SNHLY and CDR2 is FYNNEI. V was cut by 7 bases and J by 0 bases, with 9 bases left in between. This CDR3 is CASKYQLNTEAFF. CDR3 coding DNA: TGTGCCAGCAAGTATCAGTTGAACACTGAAGCTTTCTTT.

The V gene is TRBV5-1, the J gene TRBJ2-5; 12 positions agree with TRBD2. Germline CDR1 reads SGHRS; CDR2 reads YFSETQ. The V and J ends lost 2 bases and 2 bases, in that order; junction bases with no gene match: 4. The CDR3 consists of 16 residues. CDR3 in DNA: TGCGCCAGCAGCTTCCTGGGACTAGCGGGTCAAGAGACCCAGTACTTC. The encoded protein is CASSFLGLAGQETQYF.

The chain links TRBV19 to TRBJ1-1; D ambiguous. V dropped 3 bases and J dropped 6 bases, with 14 bases sitting between them. CDR3 length equals 14 residues. Per germline, CDR1 LNHDA and CDR2 SQIVND (reference sequence). The CDR3 DNA follows: TGTGCCAGTAGTATGATCACCTATGCGCCTGAAGCTTTCTTT. Protein product: CASSMITYAPEAFF.

The chain uses TRBV7-8 and TRBJ1-4; D remains ambiguous. The CDR3 is 16 residues long. Per germline, CDR1 SGHVS and CDR2 FQNEAQ. V gave up 4 bases and J gave up 8 bases, with 20 bases separating them. As DNA, the CDR3 is TGTGCCAGCAGCTCTGATCCCGGGAAAGGAGAGGAAAAACTGTTTTTT. This codes for CASSSDPGKGEEKLFF.

The rearrangement uses TRBV5-1 and TRBJ1-3; 7 bases are a match to TRBD1. This CDR3 has 16 residues. V gave up 0 bases and J gave up 2 bases; unmatched junction bases: 5. CDR1 and CDR2 from the germline V gene are SGHRS and YFSETQ. CDR3 DNA: TGCGCCAGCAGCTTGGCCAAACAGGGGACTGGAAACACCATATATTTT. Its translation: CASSLAKQGTGNTIYF.

The chain joins TRBV19 to TRBJ2-3; 10 nucleotides line up with TRBD2. After removal of 6 bases from V and 0 bases from J, the junction contained 6 bases not matched to a gene. This CDR3 is 16 amino acids long. Germline loops: CDR1 LNHDA, CDR2 SQIVND (reference sequence). The CDR3 here is CASRSRLAGSTDTQYF. The CDR3 region has the DNA TGTGCCAGTAGATCGAGACTAGCGGGTAGCACAGATACGCAGTATTTT. Supplemented by reference TRBV19 and TRBJ2-3, the full variable domain reads DGGITQSPKYLFRKEGQNVTLSCEQNLNHDAMYWYRQDPGQGLRLIYYSQIVNDFQKGDIAEGYSVSREKKESFPLTVTSAQKNPTAFYLCASRSRLAGSTDTQYFGPGTRLTVL.

The V and J genes are TRBV19 and TRBJ1-1, with D uncertain. V lost 4 bases to trimming and J lost 5 bases, with 14 bases between them. This CDR3 has 14 amino acids. Germline values: CDR1 LNHDA, CDR2 SQIVND (reference sequence). The CDR3 here is CASSSQDGGTEAFF. For the CDR3, the DNA is TGTGCCAGTAGTAGCCAGGACGGAGGAACTGAAGCTTTCTTT.

In its sample, this clone was seen once. V usage is TRBV5-1 and J usage is TRBJ1-1; perhaps TRBD1 as D (6 bases). This CDR3 is built from 14 residues. CDR1 is SGHRS and CDR2 is YFSETQ in the germline V gene. Deletions cut 4 bases from V and 1 base from J, with 11 bases between. The CDR3 nucleotides are TGCGCCAGCAGCACCGGACAGACGAACACTGAAGCTTTCTTT. It codes for CASSTGQTNTEAFF. Together with reference TRBV5-1 and TRBJ1-1, the CDR3 gives the full variable domain: KAGVTQTPRYLIKTRGQQVTLSCSPISGHRSVSWYQQTPGQGLQFLFEYFSETQRNKGNFPGRFSGRQFSNSRSEMNVSTLELGDSALYLCASSTGQTNTEAFFGQGTRLTVV.

J is TRBJ2-1 and V is TRBV24-1, with 10 bases that match TRBD1. V was pared by 2 bases and J by 7 bases, with 4 bases of the junction left unmatched. Germline CDR1 KGHDR, CDR2 SFDVKD. CDR3 length equals 15 residues. CDR3 loop: CATSDSPGQGNEQFF. The CDR3 DNA reads TGTGCCACCAGTGATTCCCCGGGACAGGGGAATGAGCAGTTCTTC.

The chain has TRBV18 and TRBJ1-6; 9 bases line up with TRBD1. Trimming removed 3 bases from V and 8 bases from J; junction bases left unmatched: 5. The CDR3 is made up of 15 amino acids. Germline lookup yields CDR1 KGHSH and CDR2 LQKENI. The CDR3 DNA follows: TGTGCCAGCTCACCCGGGACAGGGCAACATTCACCCCTCCACTTT. Its protein is CASSPGTGQHSPLHF.

This clone was seen a handful of times. The chain combines TRBV5-4 with TRBJ2-5, with D possibly TRBD2 on 5 matching bases. The CDR3 spans 15 residues. Germline V gene lookup returns CDR1 SGHNT and CDR2 YYREEE (reference sequence). V dropped 2 bases and J dropped 3 bases, with 14 bases sitting between them. The CDR3 sequence: CASSFGVATEETQYF. DNA for the CDR3: TGTGCCAGCAGCTTTGGGGTAGCGACGGAAGAGACCCAGTACTTC.

The chain joins TRBV19 to TRBJ1-1; 8 bases fit TRBD1. Unmatched junction bases numbered 5, after V lost 4 bases and J lost 4 bases. The CDR3 spans 14 residues. Looked up from germline, CDR1 is LNHDA and CDR2 is SQIVND (reference sequence). The CDR3 spells CASSTDRGRTEAFF. CDR3 nucleotides: TGTGCCAGTAGTACAGACAGGGGTCGCACTGAAGCTTTCTTT. The entire variable domain, with the rest obtained from reference TRBV19 and TRBJ1-1, is as follows: DGGITQSPKYLFRKEGQNVTLSCEQNLNHDAMYWYRQDPGQGLRLIYYSQIVNDFQKGDIAEGYSVSREKKESFPLTVTSAQKNPTAFYLCASSTDRGRTEAFFGQGTRLTVV.

The V gene is TRBV5-1, the J gene TRBJ1-1; perhaps TRBD1 as D (6 bases). Per germline, CDR1 SGHRS and CDR2 YFSETQ. V was trimmed by 3 bases and J by 3 bases, leaving 12 bases between them. The CDR3 spans 14 residues. The CDR3 bases are TGCGCCAGCAGCTCTGGACAGCTGGACACTGAAGCTTTCTTT. Translated: CASSSGQLDTEAFF.

The table lists this clone with a count of one. V is TRBV5-4 and J is TRBJ2-2, with D maybe TRBD2 (7 bases). Germline V gives CDR1 SGHNT, CDR2 YYREEE (reference sequence). There are 14 residues in the CDR3. Trimming cost V 4 bases and J 6 bases, with 13 bases left between them. CDR3 in DNA: TGTGCCAGCAGCGCCGGGGGGCTGGCCGGGGAGCTGTTTTTT. Amino acids: CASSAGGLAGELFF.

The V and J genes are TRBV12-3 or TRBV12-4 and TRBJ1-2, with D unresolved. The CDR3 has 12 residues. The ends were cut back, 5 bases at V and 3 bases at J, with 7 bases in the middle. The CDR3 bases are TGTGCCAGCAGTGGACTTGACTATGGCTACACCTTC. The encoded protein is CASSGLDYGYTF.

V gene TRBV5-6 combines with J gene TRBJ2-7; possible D gene TRBD2, 5 bases. Trimming shortened V by 3 bases and J by 0 bases, and 19 bases separated the two germline ends. CDR1 is SGHDT, CDR2 YYEEEE, per germline. This CDR3 has 17 residues. The CDR3 DNA reads TGTGCCAGCAGCTACCGCACCACTAGTCGAAGCTCCTACGAGCAGTACTTC. Protein sequence: CASSYRTTSRSSYEQYF.

J is TRBJ2-7 and V is TRBV30, with 7 positions matching TRBD2. CDR3 length equals 13 residues. Trimming cost V 2 bases and J 3 bases; bases outside gene matches: 4. Germline CDR1 and CDR2: GTSNPN and SVGIG (reference sequence). CDR3 DNA sequence: TGTGCCTGGAGTAAGGGGACTAACTACGAGCAGTACTTC. Translated: CAWSKGTNYEQYF.

The V call is TRBV4-2, the J call TRBJ2-1; TRBD2 matches 13 bases. Germline CDR1 reads LGHNA; CDR2 reads YNFKEQ. There are 19 residues in the CDR3. J was trimmed by 7 bases and V by 3 bases; bases with no gene match: 15. The CDR3 here is CASSQWTSGSSSEGNEQFF. In nucleotides, the CDR3 is TGTGCCAGCAGCCAGTGGACTAGCGGGAGCTCCTCCGAGGGGAATGAGCAGTTCTTC.

This clone was seen a few times. This sequence joins TRBV11-2 and TRBJ1-1; TRBD1 aligns across 8 bases. The CDR3 extends over 12 amino acids. V was pared by 4 bases and J by 11 bases, with 6 bases of the junction left unmatched. In germline, CDR1 is SGHAT, CDR2 FQNNGV. Here the CDR3 reads CASSSTGAQAFF. The DNA of the CDR3 is TGTGCCAGCAGCTCGACAGGGGCTCAGGCTTTCTTT.

The rearrangement links TRBV6-5 to TRBJ2-2, with D maybe TRBD1 (7 bases). Trimming left V 7 bases short and J 4 bases short, with 13 bases between. Germline lookup yields CDR1 MNHEY and CDR2 SVGAGI. This CDR3 contains 14 residues. In nucleotides, the CDR3 is TGTGCCAGCAAGGGGGGACAGACCACCGGGGAGCTGTTTTTT. Translation gives CASKGGQTTGELFF.

The genes are TRBV6-2 or TRBV6-3 and TRBJ1-4, with 9 nucleotides matching TRBD1. The ends lost 1 base at V and 6 bases at J; junction bases unmatched: 0. Per the germline V gene, CDR1 is MNHEY and CDR2 is SVGEGT. The CDR3 loop spans 14 amino acids. The CDR3 loop is CASSYWDRDEKLFF. The CDR3 DNA follows: TGTGCCAGCAGTTACTGGGACAGGGATGAAAAACTGTTTTTT.

The chain is built from TRBV7-3 and TRBJ1-1, with D hard to call. V shed 2 bases and J shed 1 base, with 5 bases lying between them. The CDR3 spans 13 residues. Per germline, CDR1 SGHTA and CDR2 FQGTGA. The CDR3 nucleotides are TGTGCCAGCAGCTTATCAGGGAACACTGAAGCTTTCTTT. The encoded protein is CASSLSGNTEAFF.

This chain joins TRBV27 and TRBJ2-1; a possible D gene is TRBD2 (6 bases). The V and J ends lost 4 bases and 5 bases respectively, with 15 bases between them. This CDR3 comprises 15 residues. Germline V gene sequence: CDR1 MNHEY, CDR2 SMNVEV (reference sequence). CDR3 coding DNA: TGTGCCAGCAGTTCGCGGACTACGAAGGACAATGAGCAGTTCTTC. Protein: CASSSRTTKDNEQFF.

This rearrangement joins TRBV28 to TRBJ1-1; 10 nucleotides line up with TRBD1. V dropped 6 bases and J dropped 6; count of bases not matched to a gene: 7. The CDR3 covers 14 residues. Germline values: CDR1 MDHEN, CDR2 SYDVKM. The CDR3 protein is CASRGQGWGAEAFF. CDR3 bases: TGTGCCAGCAGGGGACAGGGGTGGGGGGCTGAAGCTTTCTTT.

The V and J genes are TRBV25-1 and TRBJ2-1, with 7 nucleotides matching TRBD2. The CDR3 loop spans 11 amino acids. The trim removed 6 bases at V and 10 bases at J, leaving 3 bases unmatched. Germline CDR1 reads MGHDK; CDR2 reads SYGVNS. The CDR3 region is CASSVGGEQFF. CDR3 sequence (DNA): TGTGCCAGCAGCGTCGGGGGGGAGCAGTTCTTC.

V gene TRBV15 combines with J gene TRBJ2-5, with a possible D match to TRBD2 (6 bases). Deletions cut 3 bases from V and 2 bases from J, with 10 bases between. Germline V gene lookup returns CDR1 LNHNV and CDR2 YYDKDF (reference sequence). This CDR3 contains 14 residues. CDR3 bases: TGTGCCACCAGCAGGGGGACTCAGCAAGAGACCCAGTACTTC. Protein: CATSRGTQQETQYF.

The chain links TRBV19 to TRBJ2-1, with 13 bases that match TRBD2. This CDR3 region has 16 residues. After removal of 3 bases from V and 10 bases from J, the junction contained 9 bases not matched to a gene. Per the germline V gene, CDR1 is LNHDA and CDR2 is SQIVND (reference sequence). The CDR3 DNA sequence: TGTGCCAGTAGTATGGGTTCCGGGACTAGCGGGAACGAGCAGTTCTTC. It specifies CASSMGSGTSGNEQFF.

The V call is TRBV6-6, the J call TRBJ2-5; no reliable D call. The germline V and J ends were trimmed by 0 bases and 2 bases, with 7 bases remaining between them. The germline V gene encodes CDR1 MNHNY and CDR2 SVGAGI (reference sequence). The CDR3 runs to 14 residues. This CDR3 reads CASSYSGQQETQYF. The CDR3 DNA follows: TGTGCCAGCAGTTACTCGGGCCAGCAAGAGACCCAGTACTTC.

The CDR3 nucleotides are TGTGCCAGCAGCCCAGGACTAGCGGGCGGCACAGATACGCAGTATTTT. The encoded protein is CASSPGLAGGTDTQYF. The J gene is TRBJ2-3, the V gene TRBV6-6; TRBD2 matches at 11 bases. The CDR3 spans 16 residues. Trimming cost V 6 bases and J 1 base; bases outside gene matches: 6. Germline loops: CDR1 MNHNY, CDR2 SVGAGI (reference sequence).

The chain has TRBV7-9 and TRBJ2-1; 9 positions match TRBD1. J gave up 5 bases and V 6 bases, and 5 bases lay outside the gene matches. The CDR3 is 14 amino acids. CDR1 and CDR2 (germline): SEHNR, FQNEAQ (reference sequence). In DNA form, the CDR3 reads TGTGCCAGCAGGGGGACAGGGTTTAACAATGAGCAGTTCTTC. Protein: CASRGTGFNNEQFF.